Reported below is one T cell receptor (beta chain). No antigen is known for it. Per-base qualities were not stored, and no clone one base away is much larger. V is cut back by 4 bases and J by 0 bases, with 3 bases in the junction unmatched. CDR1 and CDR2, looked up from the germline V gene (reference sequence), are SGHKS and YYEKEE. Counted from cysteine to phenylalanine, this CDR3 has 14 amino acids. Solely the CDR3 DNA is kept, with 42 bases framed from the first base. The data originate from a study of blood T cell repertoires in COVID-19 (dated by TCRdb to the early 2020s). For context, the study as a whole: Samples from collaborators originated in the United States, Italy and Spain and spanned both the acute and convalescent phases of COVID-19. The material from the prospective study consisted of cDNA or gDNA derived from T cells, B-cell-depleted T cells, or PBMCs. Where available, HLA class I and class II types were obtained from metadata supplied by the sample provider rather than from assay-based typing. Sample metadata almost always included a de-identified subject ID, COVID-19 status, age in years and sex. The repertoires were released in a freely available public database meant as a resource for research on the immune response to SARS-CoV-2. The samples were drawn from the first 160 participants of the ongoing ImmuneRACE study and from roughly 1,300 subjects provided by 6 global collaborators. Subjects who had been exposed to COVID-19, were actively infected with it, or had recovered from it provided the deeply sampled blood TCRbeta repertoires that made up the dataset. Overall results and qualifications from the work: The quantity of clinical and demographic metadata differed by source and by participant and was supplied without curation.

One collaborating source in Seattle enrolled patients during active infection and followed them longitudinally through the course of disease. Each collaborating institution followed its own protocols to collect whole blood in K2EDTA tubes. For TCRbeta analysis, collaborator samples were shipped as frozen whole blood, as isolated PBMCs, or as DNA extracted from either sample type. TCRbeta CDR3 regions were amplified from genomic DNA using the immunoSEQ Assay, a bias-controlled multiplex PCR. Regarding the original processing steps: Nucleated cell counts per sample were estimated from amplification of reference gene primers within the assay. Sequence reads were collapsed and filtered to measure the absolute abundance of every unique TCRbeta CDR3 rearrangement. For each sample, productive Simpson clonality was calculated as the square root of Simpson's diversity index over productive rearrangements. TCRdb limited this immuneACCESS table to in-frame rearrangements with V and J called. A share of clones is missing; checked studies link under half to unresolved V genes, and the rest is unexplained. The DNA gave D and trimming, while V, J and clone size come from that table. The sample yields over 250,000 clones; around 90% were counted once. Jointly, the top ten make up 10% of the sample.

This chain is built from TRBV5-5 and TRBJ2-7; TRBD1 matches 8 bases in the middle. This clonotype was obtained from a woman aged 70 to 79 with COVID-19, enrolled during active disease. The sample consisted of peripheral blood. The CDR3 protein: CASSQQGDSYEQYF. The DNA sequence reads TGTGCCAGCAGCCAACAGGGGGACTCCTACGAGCAGTACTTC.